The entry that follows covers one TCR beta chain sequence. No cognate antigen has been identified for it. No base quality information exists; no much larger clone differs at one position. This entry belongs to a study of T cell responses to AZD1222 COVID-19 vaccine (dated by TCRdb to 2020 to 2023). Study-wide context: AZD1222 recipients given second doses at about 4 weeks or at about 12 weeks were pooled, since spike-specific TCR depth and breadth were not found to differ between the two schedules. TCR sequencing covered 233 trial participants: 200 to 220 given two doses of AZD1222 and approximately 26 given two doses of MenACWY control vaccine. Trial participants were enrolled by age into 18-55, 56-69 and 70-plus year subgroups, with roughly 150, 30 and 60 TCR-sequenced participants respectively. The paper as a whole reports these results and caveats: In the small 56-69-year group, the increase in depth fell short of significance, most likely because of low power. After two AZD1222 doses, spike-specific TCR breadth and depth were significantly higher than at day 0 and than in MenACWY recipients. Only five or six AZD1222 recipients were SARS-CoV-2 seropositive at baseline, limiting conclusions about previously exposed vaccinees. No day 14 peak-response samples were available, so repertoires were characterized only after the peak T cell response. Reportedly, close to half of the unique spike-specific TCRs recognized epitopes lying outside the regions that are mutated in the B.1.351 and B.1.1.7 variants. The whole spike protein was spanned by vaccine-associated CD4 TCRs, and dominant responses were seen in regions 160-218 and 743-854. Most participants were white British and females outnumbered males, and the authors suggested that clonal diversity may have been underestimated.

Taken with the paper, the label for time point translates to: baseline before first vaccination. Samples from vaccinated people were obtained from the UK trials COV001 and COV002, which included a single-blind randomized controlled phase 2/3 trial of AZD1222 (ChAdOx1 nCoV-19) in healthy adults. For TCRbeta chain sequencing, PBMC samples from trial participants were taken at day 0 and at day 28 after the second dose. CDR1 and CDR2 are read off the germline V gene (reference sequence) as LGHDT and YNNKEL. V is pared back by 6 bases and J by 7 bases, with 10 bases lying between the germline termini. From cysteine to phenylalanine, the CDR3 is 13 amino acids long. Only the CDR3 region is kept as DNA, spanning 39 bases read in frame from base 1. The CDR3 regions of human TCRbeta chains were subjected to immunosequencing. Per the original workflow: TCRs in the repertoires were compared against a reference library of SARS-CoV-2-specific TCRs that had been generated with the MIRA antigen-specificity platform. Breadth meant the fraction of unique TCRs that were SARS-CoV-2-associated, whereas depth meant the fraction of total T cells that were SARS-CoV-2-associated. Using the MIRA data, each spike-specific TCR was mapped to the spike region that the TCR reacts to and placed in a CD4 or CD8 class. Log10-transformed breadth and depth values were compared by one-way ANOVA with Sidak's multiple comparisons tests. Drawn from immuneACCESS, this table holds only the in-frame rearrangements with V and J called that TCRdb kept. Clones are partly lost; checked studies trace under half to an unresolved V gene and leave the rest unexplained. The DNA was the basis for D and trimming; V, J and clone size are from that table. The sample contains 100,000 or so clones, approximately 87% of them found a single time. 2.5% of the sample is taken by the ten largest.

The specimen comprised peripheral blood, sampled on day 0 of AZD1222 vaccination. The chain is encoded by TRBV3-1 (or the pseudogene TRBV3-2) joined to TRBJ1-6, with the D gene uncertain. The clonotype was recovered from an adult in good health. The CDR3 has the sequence CASRISENSPLHF. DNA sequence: TGTGCCAGCAGAATTTCCGAGAATTCACCCCTCCACTTT.